The TCR beta chain described here comes from a study of cytomegalovirus exposure and HLA in healthy donors. V was shortened by 7 bases and J by 0 bases, with 9 bases between the two germline ends. CDR3 length equals 13 residues. Germline loops: CDR1 LNHDA, CDR2 SQIVND (reference sequence). The primer mix had 60 Vbeta and 13 Jbeta primers. The assay was immunoSEQ multiplex PCR, and TCRdb's table has in-frame clones only and misses some. The sample consists of 95,000 to 100,000 clones, approximately 76% of them appearing once. Donors consisted of healthy bone marrow donors. This TCR came from a man aged 35 to 55 in good health and CMV-seronegative. The chain has TRBV19 and TRBJ1-1; D is uncertain. Sequenced: PBMCs. The CDR3 coding sequence is TGTGCCAGTAATCCCCAGATGAACACTGAAGCTTTCTTT. This codes for CASNPQMNTEAFF.